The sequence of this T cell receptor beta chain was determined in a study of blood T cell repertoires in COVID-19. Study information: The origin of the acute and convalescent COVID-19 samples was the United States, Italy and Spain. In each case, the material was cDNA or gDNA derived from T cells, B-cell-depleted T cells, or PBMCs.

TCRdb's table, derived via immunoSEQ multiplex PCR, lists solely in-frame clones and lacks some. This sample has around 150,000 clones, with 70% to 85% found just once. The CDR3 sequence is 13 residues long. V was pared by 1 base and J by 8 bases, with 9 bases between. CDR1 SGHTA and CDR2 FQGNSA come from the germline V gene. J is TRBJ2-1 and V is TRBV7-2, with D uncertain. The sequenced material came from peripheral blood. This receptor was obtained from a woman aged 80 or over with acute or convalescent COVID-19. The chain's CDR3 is CASSLVVGDEQFF. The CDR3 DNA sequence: TGTGCCAGCAGCTTAGTGGTGGGCGATGAGCAGTTCTTC.